This TCR beta chain was retrieved from a study of blood T cell repertoires in COVID-19. Membership in each cohort depended on participant-reported clinical history. Profiled with immunoSEQ multiplex PCR; TCRdb holds only in-frame clones, not every one. The sample gives approximately 170,000 clones, roughly 80% of which show up once; more than 2.5% is in the top ten. CDR3 length equals 13 residues. The V and J ends lost 5 bases and 4 bases respectively, with 11 bases between them. Per the germline V gene, CDR1 is SGHTA and CDR2 is FQGNSA. Sequenced material: PBMCs or T cells enriched from blood (not recorded which). The receptor comes from a woman in her 30s who had recovered from COVID-19. The chain carries TRBV7-2 and TRBJ2-5; TRBD1 is a possible D gene (6 bases). The CDR3 sequence: CASSVDRLETQYF. CDR3 nucleotide sequence: TGTGCCAGCAGCGTGGACAGACTAGAGACCCAGTACTTC.